Below are 14 T cell receptor beta chains sequenced from a single sample in a study of blood T cell repertoires in COVID-19. Libraries were prepared by immunoSEQ multiplex PCR; TCRdb keeps only in-frame clonotypes and omits some of them. This sample yields 65,000 to 75,000 clones, of which 82% are seen a single time; about a tenth belongs to the top ten. Sequencing was done on a sample of peripheral blood. All receptors derive from an elderly woman with acute or convalescent COVID-19.

This clone was seen a few times. The chain is built from TRBV2 and TRBJ1-3; unclear D gene. V was clipped by 7 bases and J by 2 bases, with 21 bases between them. The CDR3 is made up of 17 amino acids. Germline CDR1 and CDR2: SNHLY and FYNNEI. CDR3 DNA: TGTGCCAGCATCCTGCATGGAGGGAATGTTGCTGGAAACACCATATATTTT. It is translated as CASILHGGNVAGNTIYF.

This chain joins TRBV18 and TRBJ2-2; tentatively, D is TRBD1 (6 bases). The CDR3 runs 15 residues. V lost 3 bases to trimming and J lost 0 bases, with 8 bases between them. Germline loops: CDR1 KGHSH, CDR2 LQKENI. CDR3 amino acids: CASSPRTANTGELFF. Here the CDR3 DNA reads TGTGCCAGCTCACCGAGGACAGCGAACACCGGGGAGCTGTTTTTT.

The rearrangement links TRBV6-1 to TRBJ2-7, with 8 bases fitting TRBD1. The CDR3 extends over 16 amino acids. Germline assignment: CDR1 MNHNS and CDR2 SASEGT. Unmatched junction bases numbered 11, after V lost 4 bases and J lost 3 bases. CDR3 coding DNA: TGTGCCAGCAGTGCCAGACTCGGGGACAGGCTCTACGAGCAGTACTTC. It specifies CASSARLGDRLYEQYF.

The V and J genes are TRBV7-6 and TRBJ2-3; TRBD1 matches 8 bases. V lost 5 bases, J lost 4 bases, and 11 bases stayed unmatched. Per the germline V gene, CDR1 is SGHVS and CDR2 is FNYEAQ. The CDR3 has 16 amino acids. CDR3 residues: CASSLTRTGHPDTQYF. The CDR3 nucleotides are TGTGCCAGCAGCCTCACCAGGACAGGGCACCCAGATACGCAGTATTTT. The full variable domain, rest sourced from reference TRBV7-6 and TRBJ2-3, is GAGVSQSPRYKVTKRGQDVALRCDPISGHVSLYWYRQALGQGPEFLTYFNYEAQQDKSGLPNDRFSAERPEGSISTLTIQRTEQRDSAMYRCASSLTRTGHPDTQYFGPGTRLTVL.

The chain combines TRBV6-9 with TRBJ1-1, with 11 positions matching TRBD1. The J segment lost 0 bases and the V segment lost 7 bases, leaving 10 bases of the junction unmatched. The CDR3 extends over 17 amino acids. Germline CDR1 and CDR2: MNHGY and SVAAGI. The CDR3 DNA is TGTGCCAGCAAGGACAGGGGGCGCGTGTTGGTGAACACTGAAGCTTTCTTT. Translation gives CASKDRGRVLVNTEAFF.

In the case of this clone: No DNA is shown, since the ends of the CDR3 on it are uncertain; the CDR3 is the one TCRdb lists. This chain connects TRBV7-7 to TRBJ2-7; the table's D call, TRBD2, was not checked against the DNA. Germline-derived CDR1 and CDR2 are SSHAT and FNYEAQ (reference sequence). The CDR3 length is 20 residues, termini included. The CDR3 sequence is CASSLRASGITYCCSYEQYF.

The chain has TRBV7-3 and TRBJ2-1, with TRBD2 matching over 13 bases. The CDR3 contains 14 residues. CDR1 and CDR2 (germline): SGHTA, FQGTGA. The junction had 4 bases not matched to a gene; V was cut back by 6 bases and J by 8 bases. The CDR3 nucleotides are TGTGCCAGCAGTTTAGGGACTAGCGGGGATGAGCAGTTCTTC. Its translation is CASSLGTSGDEQFF.

The chain links TRBV30 to TRBJ2-3; the D gene is possibly TRBD2 (6 bases). CDR3 length: 16 residues. Trimming took off 3 bases at V and 4 bases at J, with 20 bases between the two ends. CDR1 and CDR2 from the germline V gene are GTSNPN and SVGIG (reference sequence). CDR3: CAWRDPGAYRPDTQYF. The CDR3 region has the DNA TGTGCCTGGAGGGACCCGGGAGCCTACCGTCCAGATACGCAGTATTTT.

This clone was counted a single time. This chain uses TRBV19 with TRBJ1-2, with 9 positions matching TRBD1. The length of the CDR3 is 15 residues. V shed 8 bases and J 5 bases; nucleotides not matched to a gene: 12. Germline V gives CDR1 LNHDA, CDR2 SQIVND (reference sequence). CDR3 protein: CASRVGTGSQYGYTF. The CDR3 DNA reads as TGTGCCAGTCGGGTAGGGACAGGGTCGCAGTATGGCTACACCTTC.

J is TRBJ2-7 and V is TRBV10-2; D possibly corresponds to TRBD2 (5 bases). The CDR3 runs to 11 residues. Germline V lookup: CDR1 WSHSY, CDR2 SAAADI. V lost 9 bases, J lost 5 bases, and 11 bases lay in between. The chain's CDR3 is CASSKRDEQYF. CDR3 in DNA: TGCGCCAGTTCCAAGAGGGACGAGCAGTACTTC.

The J gene is TRBJ1-1, the V gene TRBV9; D gene ambiguous. Germline values: CDR1 SGDLS, CDR2 YYNGEE. The CDR3 loop spans 12 amino acids. Trimming removed 6 bases from V and 1 base from J, with 7 bases in between. CDR3 residues: CASNRENTEAFF. The CDR3 DNA sequence: TGTGCCAGCAACCGGGAGAACACTGAAGCTTTCTTT.

CDR3 sequence (DNA): TGTGCCAGCAGTTACGGGACAGGGGTGCACTACGAGCAGTACTTC. This codes for CASSYGTGVHYEQYF. The V and J genes are TRBV6-2 or TRBV6-3 and TRBJ2-7, with 10 bases that match TRBD1. Per the germline V gene, CDR1 is MNHEY and CDR2 is SVGEGT. The CDR3 runs 15 residues. V gave up 2 bases and J gave up 3 bases; unmatched junction bases: 4.

The CDR3 region is CASTTRGQGNNQPQHF. The CDR3 nucleotides are TGTGCCAGCACCACACGGGGACAGGGGAACAATCAGCCCCAGCATTTT. The chain uses TRBV6-6 and TRBJ1-5; TRBD1 matches at 10 bases. CDR1 is MNHNY and CDR2 is SVGAGI in the germline V gene (reference sequence). This CDR3 spans 16 amino acids. With V trimmed by 7 bases and J by 3 bases, 9 bases remained unmatched.

V usage is TRBV5-1 and J usage is TRBJ1-4; no clear D gene. Trimming stripped 4 bases from V and 0 bases from J, with 10 bases between. This CDR3 spans 15 amino acids. Germline V gene lookup returns CDR1 SGHRS and CDR2 YFSETQ. This chain's CDR3 is CASSRETSTNEKLFF. As DNA, the CDR3 is TGCGCCAGCAGCCGAGAGACTTCAACTAATGAAAAACTGTTTTTT.